Listed here are 2 T cell receptor beta chains from one sample, sequenced in a study of cytomegalovirus exposure and HLA in healthy donors. The PCR made use of 60 Vbeta and 13 Jbeta primers. Sequencing was performed with immunoSEQ multiplex PCR; in TCRdb, only in-frame clones are kept and a portion is missing. The sample holds about 120,000 clones; 65% to 85% are singletons and the top ten take approximately 5%. The material sequenced was PBMCs. The receptors stem from a woman younger than 45 in good health and CMV-seropositive.

The chain recombines TRBV14 with TRBJ2-2; D unresolved. The CDR3 runs to 13 residues. The V gene's germline CDR1 is SGHDN and CDR2 FVKESK. The V end was cut by 1 base, the J end by 7 bases, with 7 bases between. The CDR3 reads CASSQVSLGELFF. The CDR3 DNA sequence: TGTGCCAGCAGCCAAGTGTCCCTCGGGGAGCTGTTTTTT. Variable domain in full (rest from reference TRBV14 and TRBJ2-2): EAGVTQFPSHSVIEKGQTVTLRCDPISGHDNLYWYRRVMGKEIKFLLHFVKESKQDESGMPNNRFLAERTGGTYSTLKVQPAELEDSGVYFCASSQVSLGELFFGEGSRLTVL.

This chain joins TRBV19 and TRBJ1-2; D may be TRBD1 (5 bases). CDR1 and CDR2 (germline): LNHDA, SQIVND (reference sequence). V was clipped by 5 bases and J by 4 bases, with 11 bases between them. The CDR3 length is 13 residues. Here the CDR3 reads CASSVGRGYGYTF. In nucleotides, the CDR3 is TGTGCCAGTAGTGTGGGGCGGGGCTATGGCTACACCTTC.